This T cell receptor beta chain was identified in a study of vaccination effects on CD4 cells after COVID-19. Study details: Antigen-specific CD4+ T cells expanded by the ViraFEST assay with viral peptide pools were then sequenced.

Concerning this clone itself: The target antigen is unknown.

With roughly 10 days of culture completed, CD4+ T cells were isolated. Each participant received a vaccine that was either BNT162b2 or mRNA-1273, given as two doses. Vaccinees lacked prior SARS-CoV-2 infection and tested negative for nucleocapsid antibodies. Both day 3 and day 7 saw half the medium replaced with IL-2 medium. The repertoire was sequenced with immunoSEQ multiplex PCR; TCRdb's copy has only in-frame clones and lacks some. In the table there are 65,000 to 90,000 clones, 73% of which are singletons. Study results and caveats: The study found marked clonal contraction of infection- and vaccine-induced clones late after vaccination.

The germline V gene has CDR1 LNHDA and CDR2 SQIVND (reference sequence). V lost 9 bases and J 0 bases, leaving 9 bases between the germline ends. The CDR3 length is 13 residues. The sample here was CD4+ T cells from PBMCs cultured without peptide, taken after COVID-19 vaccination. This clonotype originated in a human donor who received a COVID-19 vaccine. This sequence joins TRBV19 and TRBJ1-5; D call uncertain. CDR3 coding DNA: TGTGCCAGCCACCGAAATAGCAATCAGCCCCAGCATTTT. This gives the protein CASHRNSNQPQHF.